This T cell receptor beta chain derives from a study of cytomegalovirus exposure and HLA in healthy donors. Study-wide context: The platform used for the approximately 130 validation repertoires matched that of the 666 first-cohort repertoires, a later analysis reported. Study-wide findings and caveats: It was 150 or so TCR beta chains that were listed as cytomegalovirus-associated. The majority of TCR sequences were rare, yet some public TCRs appeared in many donors. The classifier was said to identify cytomegalovirus status with high specificity and sensitivity.

The assay was immunoSEQ multiplex PCR, and TCRdb's table has in-frame clones only and misses some. The sample holds around 150,000 clones; around 96% are singletons and the top ten take 0.8% to 0.95%. About this clone itself: The antigen remains unidentified.

This CDR3 contains 15 residues. CDR1 is LNHDA and CDR2 is SQIVND in the germline V gene (reference sequence). With 5 bases removed from V and 0 bases from J, the gap between germline ends came to 14 bases. This TCR derives from a woman aged 18 to 35 in good health and CMV-seronegative. The V gene is TRBV19, the J gene TRBJ2-7; D is possibly TRBD2 (6 bases). The sequencing input was PBMCs. CDR3 nucleotide sequence: TGTGCCAGTAGTTCCGGTAGCGGCCTCTCCTACGAGCAGTACTTC. It codes for CASSSGSGLSYEQYF. The full variable domain, its missing parts supplied by reference TRBV19 and TRBJ2-7, is DGGITQSPKYLFRKEGQNVTLSCEQNLNHDAMYWYRQDPGQGLRLIYYSQIVNDFQKGDIAEGYSVSREKKESFPLTVTSAQKNPTAFYLCASSSGSGLSYEQYFGPGTRLTVT.